The 26 T cell receptor beta chains reported below all come from one sample, sequenced in a study of response to subunit inactivated influenza vaccine. TCRdb redid the calling of the RT-PCR reads with MiXCR, one entry per CDR3 protein. The sample records about 520,000 distinct CDR3 sequences, more than 7% being singletons. Sequences were derived from PBMCs from blood, sampled around 25 months after vaccination. These receptors were taken from a man aged 50 to 69 who received an inactivated influenza vaccine.

This clonotype appeared many times. The V call is TRBV12-3 or TRBV12-4, the J call TRBJ2-1; TRBD2 might be the D (6 bases). The CDR3 loop spans 13 amino acids. V lost 4 bases to trimming and J lost 13 bases, with 17 bases between them. This CDR3 reads CASSSRGSTSQFF. For the CDR3, the DNA is TGTGCCAGCAGTTCGCGGGGCTCCACATCCCAGTTCTTC.

This clonotype was counted many times. The rearrangement joins TRBV12-3 or TRBV12-4 to TRBJ2-1; D might be TRBD2 (7 bases). The CDR3 has 14 residues. V shed 0 bases and J shed 9 bases, with 12 bases lying between them. The CDR3 nucleotides are TGTGCCAGCAGTTTAGCGGGGGGGCAGGGTGAGCAGTTCTTC. As protein: CASSLAGGQGEQFF.

The chain joins TRBV27 to TRBJ2-7; weak D call: TRBD1 (6 bases). This CDR3 has 13 amino acids. V lost 6 bases, J lost 6 bases, and 15 bases lay in between. The germline gives CDR1 MNHEY, CDR2 SMNVEV (reference sequence). The CDR3 sequence: CASRSQGRSEQYF. The CDR3 nucleotides are TGTGCCAGCAGATCACAGGGAAGATCCGAGCAGTACTTC.

The table lists this clonotype with many counts. The CDR3 is CASRRQLNTEAFF. In nucleotides, the CDR3 is TGTGCCAGCAGGAGGCAGTTAAACACTGAAGCTTTCTTT. This rearrangement joins TRBV6-6 to TRBJ1-1; D is ambiguous. The CDR3 is 13 amino acids. Germline CDR1 MNHNY, CDR2 SVGAGI (reference sequence). Trimming removed 6 bases at V and 2 bases at J, with 10 bases between.

In this sample, this clonotype turned up many times. The rearrangement links TRBV11-2 to TRBJ1-3; D call uncertain. This CDR3 has 18 residues. V shed 5 bases and J shed 0 bases, with 20 bases lying between them. Per the germline V gene, CDR1 is SGHAT and CDR2 is FQNNGV. The CDR3 loop reads CASSPADAYHLSGNTIYF. The CDR3 DNA follows: TGTGCCAGCAGCCCCGCGGACGCATACCACCTCTCTGGAAACACCATATATTTT.

V and J are TRBV20-1 and TRBJ2-5; 10 nucleotides line up with TRBD2. The germline gives CDR1 DFQATT, CDR2 SNEGSKA (reference sequence). CDR3 length: 17 residues. Trimming removed 3 bases from V and 1 base from J; junction bases left unmatched: 11. The CDR3 spells CSASSPSGGRRQETQYF. The CDR3 nucleotides are TGCAGTGCTAGTTCGCCTAGCGGGGGCCGACGCCAAGAGACCCAGTACTTC.

This clonotype was observed at least ten times. This chain uses TRBV5-1 with TRBJ2-2; D is ambiguous. The CDR3 has 14 amino acids. Trimming stripped 3 bases from V and 3 bases from J, with 9 bases between. Germline CDR1 SGHRS, CDR2 YFSETQ. CDR3 in DNA: TGCGCCAGCAGCTACGACGGATACACCGGGGAGCTGTTTTTT. This sequence encodes CASSYDGYTGELFF.

The chain carries TRBV20-1 and TRBJ2-4; D perhaps matches TRBD2 (5 bases). CDR1 and CDR2 from the germline V gene are DFQATT and SNEGSKA (reference sequence). This CDR3 is built from 13 residues. With 5 bases removed from V and 3 bases from J, the gap between germline ends came to 11 bases. The CDR3 coding sequence is TGCAGTGCTGAATGGACTGGCAAAAACATTCAGTACTTC. Protein: CSAEWTGKNIQYF.

In its sample, this clonotype was seen a few times. The chain couples TRBV5-1 to TRBJ1-2, with 7 bases that match TRBD1. The CDR3 covers 16 residues. V shed 4 bases and J 1 base; nucleotides not matched to a gene: 10. The germline gives CDR1 SGHRS, CDR2 YFSETQ. The CDR3 is CASSPGTASNNYGYTF. CDR3 nucleotide sequence: TGCGCCAGCAGCCCAGGGACAGCCTCGAATAACTATGGCTACACCTTC.

This clonotype has just a few counts. The chain carries TRBV2 and TRBJ2-1; D is unclear. CDR1 is SNHLY and CDR2 is FYNNEI in the germline V gene. V gave up 6 bases and J gave up 2 bases, with 14 bases separating them. This CDR3 has 15 residues. In DNA, the CDR3 is TGTGCCAGCAGGCAACAGCCGACCACCTACAATGAGCAGTTCTTC. This translates into CASRQQPTTYNEQFF.

This clonotype was counted a few times. The rearrangement links TRBV11-1 to TRBJ2-3; 12 nucleotides line up with TRBD2. CDR3 length equals 18 residues. CDR1 SGHAT and CDR2 FQDESV come from the germline V gene (reference sequence). J lost 0 bases, V lost 3 bases, and 7 bases had no gene match. Here the CDR3 reads CASSFPLAGGPSTDTQYF. The CDR3 DNA sequence: TGTGCCAGCAGCTTTCCCCTAGCGGGAGGGCCGAGCACAGATACGCAGTATTTT.

J is TRBJ1-4 and V is TRBV7-2; D not resolved. Trimming removed 2 bases at V and 4 bases at J, with 14 bases between. Germline values: CDR1 SGHTA, CDR2 FQGNSA. This CDR3 is built from 16 residues. The CDR3 region has the DNA TGTGCCAGCAGCTTATCGGGATTTACGGTTAATGAAAAACTGTTTTTT. Its translation is CASSLSGFTVNEKLFF.

This clonotype was observed a handful of times. The chain carries TRBV4-2 and TRBJ2-7; D ambiguous. Germline lookup yields CDR1 LGHNA and CDR2 YNFKEQ. Trimming removed 0 bases from V and 3 bases from J, with 12 bases in between. This CDR3 contains 15 residues. This CDR3 reads CASSQESQSFYEQYF. Here the CDR3 DNA reads TGTGCCAGCAGCCAAGAGTCCCAATCGTTCTACGAGCAGTACTTC.

V and J are TRBV7-2 and TRBJ2-5; the D gene is possibly TRBD2 (6 bases). The germline CDR1 and CDR2 sequences are SGHTA and FQGNSA. Deletions cut 1 base from V and 5 bases from J, with 17 bases between. The CDR3 contains 16 residues. The CDR3 DNA follows: TGTGCCAGCAGCTTAGTCGTTCGTAGCGGACGGGAGACCCAGTACTTC. This codes for CASSLVVRSGRETQYF.

This clonotype was seen only a few times. For the CDR3, the DNA is TGTGCCAGCAGCCCCGGGGGAGGATCAGATACGCAGTATTTT. As protein: CASSPGGGSDTQYF. The chain combines TRBV3-1 with TRBJ2-3; weak D call: TRBD2 (6 bases). The V end lost 4 bases, the J end lost 4 bases, and 12 bases lay between the germline ends. The CDR3 is 14 residues long. Germline CDR1 is LGHDT and CDR2 is YNNKEL (reference sequence).

This clonotype came up a few times. The V call is TRBV5-6, the J call TRBJ2-7; TRBD1 matches at 8 bases. V trimming: 5 bases; J trimming: 11 bases; junction bases outside the gene matches: 9. The CDR3 runs to 12 residues. Germline V gene data show CDR1 as SGHDT and CDR2 as YYEEEE. The DNA of the CDR3 is TGTGCCAGCAGACAGGGGGGCCGGAAAGAGTACTTC. Amino acids: CASRQGGRKEYF.

This clonotype was seen more than once but under ten times. This chain connects TRBV28 to TRBJ1-1, with D tentatively TRBD1 (5 bases). The length of the CDR3 is 15 residues. Per germline, CDR1 MDHEN and CDR2 SYDVKM. Trimming removed 7 bases at V and 0 bases at J, with 15 bases between. The CDR3 region has the DNA TGTGCCAGCACCCCCCCGGGACGGATGAACACTGAAGCTTTCTTT. Protein: CASTPPGRMNTEAFF.

The J gene is TRBJ2-1, the V gene TRBV7-9; the D call may be TRBD1 or TRBD2 (5 bases each). The ends were cut back, 4 bases at V and 7 bases at J, with 14 bases in the middle. The CDR3 spans 14 residues. Germline assignment: CDR1 SEHNR and CDR2 FQNEAQ (reference sequence). CDR3 amino acids: CASSWGRPENEQFF. The CDR3 nucleotides are TGTGCCAGCAGCTGGGGACGGCCGGAGAATGAGCAGTTCTTC.

In its sample, this clonotype was seen a few times. CDR3 sequence: CTPRGPTDTQYF. DNA for the CDR3: TGCACCCCCCGCGGCCCCACAGATACGCAGTATTTT. The J gene is TRBJ2-3, the V gene TRBV20-1, with D uncertain. The CDR3 is 12 residues long. CDR1 is DFQATT and CDR2 is SNEGSKA in the germline V gene (reference sequence).

This clonotype was observed at least ten times. The chain carries TRBV20-1 and TRBJ1-3; weak D call: TRBD1 (6 bases). V lost 3 bases and J 0 bases, leaving 15 bases between the germline ends. Germline CDR1 reads DFQATT; CDR2 reads SNEGSKA (reference sequence). The CDR3 consists of 16 residues. The DNA for the CDR3 is TGCAGTGCTAGTCAACTGTCAGGGGTCTCTGGAAACACCATATATTTT. Translated: CSASQLSGVSGNTIYF.

This clonotype was counted between two and nine times. The genes are TRBV10-2 and TRBJ1-1; no definite D call. Germline-derived CDR1 and CDR2 are WSHSY and SAAADI. V was clipped by 6 bases and J by 1 base, with 12 bases between them. CDR3 length: 14 amino acids. The CDR3 here is CASRFQTENTEAFF. CDR3 DNA: TGCGCCAGCAGATTCCAGACTGAGAACACTGAAGCTTTCTTT.

This clonotype was seen a handful of times. The V call is TRBV5-1, the J call TRBJ2-1; D remains unclear. Per the germline V gene, CDR1 is SGHRS and CDR2 is YFSETQ. This CDR3 region has 13 residues. V was pared by 4 bases and J by 4 bases, with 9 bases between. For the CDR3, the DNA is TGCGCCAGCAGCAAGGAAGGGTACAATGAGCAGTTCTTC. This gives the protein CASSKEGYNEQFF.

The gene calls are TRBV7-2 and TRBJ2-4; 13 nucleotides align to TRBD2. The CDR3 extends over 15 amino acids. The trim removed 6 bases at V and 6 bases at J, leaving 5 bases unmatched. CDR1 is SGHTA and CDR2 is FQGNSA in the germline V gene. In nucleotides, the CDR3 is TGTGCCAGCAGTACTAGCGGGGGGGGGTTAAACATTCAGTACTTC. Translating gives CASSTSGGGLNIQYF.

This sequence joins TRBV6-1 and TRBJ1-5; 8 nucleotides align to TRBD1. From germline, CDR1 is MNHNS and CDR2 SASEGT. Trimming at V came to 5 bases and at J to 7 bases, leaving 7 bases not matched to a gene. CDR3 length: 14 amino acids. In DNA form, the CDR3 reads TGTGCCAGCAGTACGACAGGGGTAGGGCAGCCCCAGCATTTT. Protein product: CASSTTGVGQPQHF.

This clonotype was seen ten or more times. The chain links TRBV5-6 to TRBJ2-2; D is uncertain. The CDR3 is made up of 15 amino acids. In germline, CDR1 is SGHDT, CDR2 YYEEEE. The V and J ends lost 0 bases and 0 bases respectively, with 6 bases between them. CDR3 region: CASSLDSPNTGELFF. For the CDR3, the DNA is TGTGCCAGCAGCTTGGACAGCCCGAACACCGGGGAGCTGTTTTTT.

This clonotype was picked up many times. The rearrangement links TRBV2 to TRBJ1-3; D is unclear. The CDR3 is 12 amino acids. CDR1 is SNHLY, CDR2 FYNNEI, per germline. Deletions cut 2 bases from V and 3 bases from J, with 2 bases between. The CDR3 spells CASSEYGNTIYF. The CDR3 bases are TGTGCCAGCAGTGAATATGGAAACACCATATATTTT.